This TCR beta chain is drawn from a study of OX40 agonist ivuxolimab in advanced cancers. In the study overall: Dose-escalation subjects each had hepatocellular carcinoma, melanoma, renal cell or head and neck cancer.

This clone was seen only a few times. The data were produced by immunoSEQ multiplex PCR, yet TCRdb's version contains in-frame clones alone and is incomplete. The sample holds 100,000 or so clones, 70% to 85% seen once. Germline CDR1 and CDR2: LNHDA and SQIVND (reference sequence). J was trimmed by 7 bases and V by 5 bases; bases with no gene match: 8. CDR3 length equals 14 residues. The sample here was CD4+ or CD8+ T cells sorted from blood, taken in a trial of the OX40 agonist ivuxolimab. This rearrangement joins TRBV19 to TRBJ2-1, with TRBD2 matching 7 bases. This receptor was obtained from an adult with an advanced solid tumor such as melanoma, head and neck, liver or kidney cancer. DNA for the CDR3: TGTGCCAGTAGTCACCTGTGGGAGGGAAATGAGCAGTTCTTC. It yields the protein CASSHLWEGNEQFF.